The entry below gives a single TCR beta chain sequence along with its context. TCRdb's copy holds only in-frame clones and misses some; the assay was immunoSEQ multiplex PCR. The profile shows about 83,000 clones, about nine tenths of them singletons. This CDR3 region has 14 residues. Trimming took 2 bases from V and 3 from J, leaving 7 bases between them. Germline lookup yields CDR1 SGHAT and CDR2 FQNNGV. These data are taken from a study of control samples from healthy donors and cancer patients. This chain joins TRBV11-2 and TRBJ1-4, with D uncertain. The TCR sequence derives from a man aged 50 or older in good health. The sample was blood. CDR3 region: CASSLLGANEKLFF. The CDR3 region has the DNA TGTGCCAGCAGCTTACTCGGGGCTAATGAAAAACTGTTTTTT.